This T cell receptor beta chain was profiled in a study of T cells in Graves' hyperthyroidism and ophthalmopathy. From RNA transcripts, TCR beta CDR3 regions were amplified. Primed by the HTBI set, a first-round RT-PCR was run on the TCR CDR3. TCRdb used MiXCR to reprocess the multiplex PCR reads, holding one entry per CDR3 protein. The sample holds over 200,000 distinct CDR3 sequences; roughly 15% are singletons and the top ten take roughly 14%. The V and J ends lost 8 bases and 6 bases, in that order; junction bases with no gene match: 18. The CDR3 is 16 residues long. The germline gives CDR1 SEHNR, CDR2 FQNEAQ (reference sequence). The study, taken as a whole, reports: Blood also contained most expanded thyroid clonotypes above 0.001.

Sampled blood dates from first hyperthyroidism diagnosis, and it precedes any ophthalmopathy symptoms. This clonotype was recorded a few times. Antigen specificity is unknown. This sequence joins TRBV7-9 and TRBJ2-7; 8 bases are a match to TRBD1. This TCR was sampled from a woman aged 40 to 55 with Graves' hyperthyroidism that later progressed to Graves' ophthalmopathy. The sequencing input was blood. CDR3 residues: CASQRRSNRGDSEQYF. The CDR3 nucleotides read TGTGCCAGCCAACGCCGATCTAACAGGGGGGACAGCGAGCAGTACTTC. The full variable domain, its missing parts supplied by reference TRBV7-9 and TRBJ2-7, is DTGVSQNPRHKITKRGQNVTFRCDPISEHNRLYWYRQTLGQGPEFLTYFQNEAQLEKSRLLSDRFSAERPKGSFSTLEIQRTEQGDSAMYLCASQRRSNRGDSEQYFGPGTRLTVT.